What follows is one T cell receptor (beta chain) and its context. Its binding antigen is unknown. No base quality information exists; no much larger clone differs at one position. The data belong to a study of shared clonotypes between healthy human individuals (dated by TCRdb to the early 2020s). In terms of the full investigation: The cohort included a few men and a couple of women between 18 and 49 years of age. Each donor's leukapheresis produced roughly between roughly 0.9 and 8.9 billion PBMCs. For each donor, CD4 naive and CD4 memory were each run on three plates, CD8 naive on two plates, and CD8 memory on one plate. To increase sequencing depth and limit assay-specific biases, TCR repertoire library preparation and sequencing were carried out by different laboratories using diverse techniques. The study deeply sequenced blood TCR repertoires of about 5 healthy adults to estimate repertoire size and the extent of clonotype sharing between individuals.

V is reduced by 5 bases and J by 0 bases, leaving a spacing of 12 bases between them. According to the germline V gene (reference sequence), CDR1 reads GTSNPN and CDR2 reads SVGIG. There are 14 amino acids in the CDR3, from cysteine to phenylalanine inclusive. Here the CDR3 DNA is all that survives: 42 bases in frame from base 1. Using the deep immunoSEQ assay, TCR CDR3 regions were amplified from genomic DNA by multiplex PCR. For each cell subset, the extracted genomic DNA was distributed evenly across all wells of several immunoSEQ 96-well plates, and each plate served as one replicate. For sorted subsets, about 200 ng genomic DNA, equal to tens of thousands of T cell genomes, was loaded into each replicate PCR. Purified libraries were measured with a Qubit 3.0 fluorometer, size-checked on a Bioanalyzer 2100, and measured again with the KAPA Library Quantification kit. Each immunoSEQ 96-well plate was sequenced on its own single-read 150-cycle Illumina NextSeq 550 flow cell. For the original study's pipeline: Because the immunoSEQ output held only junctional sequences and lacked quality scores, the filtering could not match the filtering applied to full-length reads. To assign V/J genes and CDR3, sequences were annotated using PyIR, a Python wrapper for IgBLAST v1.9, with IMGT germline references. Any read was removed if the V/J assignment was weak (E-value above 1e-6), the CDR3 was missing, or the read contained stop codons, out-of-frame junctions, or ambiguous translated residues. A V3J clonotype was defined by an identical inferred V gene, J gene, and CDR3 amino acid sequence. Percentage overlap between repertoires was computed as shared unique clonotypes divided by the size of the smaller repertoire. Repertoire richness was assessed with RTK rarefaction, the Chao1 estimator, and Recon v2.1 estimates of unobserved clonotypes. OLGA was used to compute generation probabilities for all TCRbeta clonotypes that the gDNA method yielded from a few donors. As stored in TCRdb, this immuneACCESS dataset retains in-frame rearrangements with V and J assigned. A fraction of the clones does not appear; measured against another copy, unresolved V genes explain less than half of the discrepancy, and the remainder lacks a known reason. The V and J calls and clone size come from that table; D and trimming were worked out from the DNA. The sample yields approximately 2.3 million clones; 85% to 95% were counted once. The ten largest account for roughly 0.36% of the sample.

The donors were healthy, HIV-negative adults who had no recently reported acute infections or vaccinations. Only Caucasian adults living in Nashville, Tennessee, USA were represented among the donors. CD4+ T cells were enriched by magnetic negative selection, after which naive cells were positively selected on CD45RA and the negative fraction was taken as the memory subset. Blood was collected by leukapheresis, and PBMCs were isolated by Ficoll-Histopaque density gradient centrifugation and then cryopreserved in liquid nitrogen vapor phase. Analytical flow cytometry was used to check the purity and quantity of every magnetically sorted T cell population. From each sorted fraction, genomic DNA was isolated and quantified by UV absorbance on a Nanodrop 2000c. What the authors observed across the whole study: Sampling was limited to blood, and TCR repertoires in tissue likely differ from TCR repertoires in blood. Because the study included a small number of donors, the genetic and exposure-history diversity represented was limited. Estimated clonotype richness was generally larger for naive than for memory subsets. Pairwise subsampling indicated that sequencing depth was expected to affect the degree of clonotype sharing among donors. Clonotypes shared by all four sorted-subset donors showed higher generation probabilities than non-shared clonotypes. Rarefaction of sorted-subset datasets indicated incomplete sequencing despite the large sequencing depth. When several donors were compared, the shared fraction of clonotypes was 5% to 6.5% for naive CD4, approximately 3.3% for naive CD8, 2% to 2.5% for memory CD4, and approximately 0.4% for memory CD8.

The chain joins TRBV30 to TRBJ2-3, with the D gene tentatively TRBD1 or TRBD2, based on 5 matching bases in each. This clonotype originated in a young man in good health. Some clones in this sample may be carry-over from other donors' samples. Sequencing input: naive CD4+ T cells from PBMCs. What this sample's cell subset or site label stands for: CD45RA+ positively selected. The DNA sequence follows: TGTGCCTGGCGGGGCGTTGTTAGCACAGATACGCAGTATTTT. It translates as CAWRGVVSTDTQYF.